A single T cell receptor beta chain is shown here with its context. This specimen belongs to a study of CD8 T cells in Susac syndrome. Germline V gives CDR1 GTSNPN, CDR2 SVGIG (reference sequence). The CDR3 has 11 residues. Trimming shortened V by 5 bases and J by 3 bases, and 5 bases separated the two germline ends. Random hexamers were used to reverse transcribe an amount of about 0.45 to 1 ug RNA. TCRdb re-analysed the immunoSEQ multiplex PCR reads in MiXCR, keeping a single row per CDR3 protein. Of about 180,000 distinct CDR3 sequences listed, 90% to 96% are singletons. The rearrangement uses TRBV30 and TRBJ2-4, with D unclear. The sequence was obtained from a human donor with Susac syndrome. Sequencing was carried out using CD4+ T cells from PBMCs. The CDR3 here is CAWSNKNIQYF. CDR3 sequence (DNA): TGTGCCTGGTCCAACAAAAACATTCAGTACTTC.